The T cell receptor beta chain described here comes from a study of blood T cell repertoires in COVID-19. Study context: T cells, B-cell-depleted T cells, or PBMCs provided the cDNA or gDNA that served as material.

The cohort comprised adults aged roughly 18 to 95 years residing in 24 US areas. The study assigned cohorts using participant-reported clinical history. This CDR3 contains 13 residues. Trimming removed 3 bases at V and 5 bases at J, with 14 bases between. CDR1 and CDR2 from the germline V gene are SQVTM and ANQGSEA. In the authors' methods: Amplifying reference gene primers gave estimates of nucleated cell counts. Clones were sequenced by immunoSEQ multiplex PCR, and TCRdb holds only the in-frame ones, with some missing. V and J calls and clone size are those listed in that table; D and trimming were worked out from the DNA. The table has 300,000 to 500,000 clones, approximately 88% seen once.

V usage is TRBV29-1 and J usage is TRBJ2-7, with TRBD1 as a possible D gene (5 bases). This TCR came from a woman in her 30s with acute COVID-19. Material: PBMCs or T cells enriched from blood (not recorded which). The CDR3 loop reads CSVDGQGGHEQYF. Written as DNA, the CDR3 is TGCAGCGTTGATGGGCAGGGCGGCCACGAGCAGTACTTC.